This record looks at one TCR beta chain sequence and its context. Assay used: immunoSEQ multiplex PCR; TCRdb lists only in-frame clones, some missing. This sample has about 660,000 clones; about 89% occur once, and the top ten carry about 0.0094%. The data were taken from a study of shared T cell receptors in the human thymus. The germline gives CDR1 MDHEN, CDR2 SYDVKM. Trimming stripped 10 bases from V and 8 bases from J, with 14 bases between. The CDR3 sequence is 11 residues long. This sample was also put to use in a study of human thymus T cells. That paper notes: The people who donated were healthy Finnish babies having corrective surgery for congenital heart defects. The study used thymus tissue resected during corrective heart surgery. Gene usage (both V and J) appeared biased in thymic and blood repertoires. There were highly overlapping thymic repertoires among unrelated individuals, as related research reported.

Sequenced sample: thymocytes. The source is a boy under two years old with a congenital heart defect. The chain links TRBV28 to TRBJ1-2, with D perhaps matching TRBD1 (6 bases). The CDR3 sequence is CATTGSGGYTF. The CDR3 DNA reads as TGTGCCACTACAGGGTCTGGCGGCTACACCTTC.